This record concerns one T cell receptor beta chain sequence. Its matching antigen is unknown. The sample comes from a study of OX40 agonist ivuxolimab in advanced cancers. General study results and limits: The authors did not determine the antigen specificity of the expanded peripheral T cells.

CDR3 length: 17 amino acids. V lost 5 bases to trimming and J lost 4 bases, with 24 bases between them. Germline-derived CDR1 and CDR2 are MGHRA and YSYEKL. Libraries were prepared by immunoSEQ multiplex PCR; TCRdb keeps only in-frame clonotypes and omits some of them. The table records approximately 86,000 clones, around 84% of them present only once. The receptor was derived from an adult with an advanced solid tumor such as melanoma, head and neck, liver or kidney cancer. The sequenced sample was CD4+ or CD8+ T cells sorted from blood, obtained in a trial of the OX40 agonist ivuxolimab. The V and J genes are TRBV4-1 and TRBJ2-7; the D is unclear. Here the CDR3 DNA reads TGCGCCAGCAGCTGGTCTCTCAGGCTAATGTCTCAATACGAGCAGTACTTC. Its protein product is CASSWSLRLMSQYEQYF.